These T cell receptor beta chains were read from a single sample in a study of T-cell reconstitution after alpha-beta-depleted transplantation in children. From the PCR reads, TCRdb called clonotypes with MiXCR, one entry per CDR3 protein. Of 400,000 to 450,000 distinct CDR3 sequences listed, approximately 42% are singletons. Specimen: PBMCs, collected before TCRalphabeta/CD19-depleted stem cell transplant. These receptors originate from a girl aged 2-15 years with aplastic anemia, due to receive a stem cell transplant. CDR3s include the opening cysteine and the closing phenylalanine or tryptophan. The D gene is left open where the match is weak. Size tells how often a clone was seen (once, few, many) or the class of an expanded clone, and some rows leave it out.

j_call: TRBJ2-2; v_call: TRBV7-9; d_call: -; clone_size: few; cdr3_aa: CASSLEGGRNTGELFF; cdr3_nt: TGTGCCAGCAGCTTAGAGGGGGGGCGAAACACCGGGGAGCTGTTTTTT
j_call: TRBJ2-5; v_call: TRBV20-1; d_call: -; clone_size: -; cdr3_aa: CSAKPESDRPTHVEETQYF; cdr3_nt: TGCAGTGCTAAACCCGAATCCGACCGCCCTACCCATGTTGAAGAGACCCAGTACTTC
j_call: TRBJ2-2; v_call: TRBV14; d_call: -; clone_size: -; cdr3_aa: CVSSQGVGELFF; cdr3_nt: TGTGTCAGCAGCCAAGGCGTCGGGGAGCTGTTTTTT
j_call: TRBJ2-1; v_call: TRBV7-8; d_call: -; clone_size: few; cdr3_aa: CASSLSVYEQFF; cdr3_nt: TGTGCCAGCAGCTTATCTGTCTATGAGCAGTTCTTC
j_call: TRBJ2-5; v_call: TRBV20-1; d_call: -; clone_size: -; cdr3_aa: CSARDFGGSETQYF; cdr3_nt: TGCAGTGCTAGGGACTTTGGGGGATCGGAGACCCAGTACTTC
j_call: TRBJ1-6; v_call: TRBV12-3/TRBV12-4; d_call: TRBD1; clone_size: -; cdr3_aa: CASTLTGAPGSPLHF; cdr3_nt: TGTGCCAGCACCTTGACAGGGGCACCGGGGTCACCCCTCCACTTT
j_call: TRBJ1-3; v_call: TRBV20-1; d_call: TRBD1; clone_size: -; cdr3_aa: CSASRTGLGNTIYF; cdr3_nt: TGCAGTGCTTCCCGGACAGGCCTTGGAAACACCATATATTTT
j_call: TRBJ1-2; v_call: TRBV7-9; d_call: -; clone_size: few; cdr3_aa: CASSLMGQGYTF; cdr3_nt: TGTGCCAGCAGCTTAATGGGGCAGGGCTACACCTTC
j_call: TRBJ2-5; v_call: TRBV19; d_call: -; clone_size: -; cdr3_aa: CASSRSYQETQYF; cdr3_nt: TGTGCCAGTAGTAGGAGTTACCAAGAGACCCAGTACTTC
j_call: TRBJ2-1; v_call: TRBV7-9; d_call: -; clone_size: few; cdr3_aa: CASSLMSAVNEQFF; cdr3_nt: TGTGCCAGCAGCTTAATGAGCGCGGTGAATGAGCAGTTCTTC
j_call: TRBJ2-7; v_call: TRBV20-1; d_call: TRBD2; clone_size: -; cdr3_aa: CSARNRLAVEQYF; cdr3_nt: TGCAGTGCTAGGAACCGACTAGCGGTCGAGCAGTACTTC
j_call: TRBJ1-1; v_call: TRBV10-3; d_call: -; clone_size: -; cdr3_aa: CAISENPNFNTEAFF; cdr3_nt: TGTGCCATCAGTGAAAATCCTAACTTTAACACTGAAGCTTTCTTT
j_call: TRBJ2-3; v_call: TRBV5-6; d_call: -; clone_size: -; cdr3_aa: CASSLGQPSSTDTQYF; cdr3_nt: TGTGCCAGCAGCTTGGGGCAGCCATCTAGCACAGATACGCAGTATTTT
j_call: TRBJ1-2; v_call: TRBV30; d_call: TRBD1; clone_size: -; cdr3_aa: CAWAGQGRNRDGYTF; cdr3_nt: TGTGCCTGGGCTGGACAGGGAAGAAATCGAGATGGCTACACCTTC
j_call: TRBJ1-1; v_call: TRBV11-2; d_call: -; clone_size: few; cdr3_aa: CASSPSIRSEAFF; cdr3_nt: TGTGCCAGCAGCCCTAGTATTCGGTCTGAAGCTTTCTTT
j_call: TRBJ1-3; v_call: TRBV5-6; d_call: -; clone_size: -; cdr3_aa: CASSQEGSGNTIYF; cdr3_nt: TGTGCCAGCAGCCAAGAGGGGTCTGGAAACACCATATATTTT
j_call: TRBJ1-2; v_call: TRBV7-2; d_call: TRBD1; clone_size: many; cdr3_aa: CASSNHRGANYGYTF; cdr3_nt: TGTGCCAGCAGCAATCACAGGGGAGCTAACTATGGCTACACCTTC